The rows below give T cell receptor beta chains drawn from one sample of a study of T-cell memory formation after mild COVID-19. TCRdb recomputed calls from the 5' RACE reads with MiXCR, one row per CDR3 protein. The sample records 450,000 to 650,000 distinct CDR3 sequences, roughly 18% being singletons. The specimen was PBMCs or a T cell subset sorted from them (not recorded which). Receptors originate from an adult woman who had mild COVID-19 (a few samples of this study predate the infection). Cell type and time point are not known. Each CDR3 is given with its conserved first and last residue. The D gene is left open where the match is weak. The size entry is marked missing in some rows and otherwise reads once, few, many or a size class.

d_call	j_call	clone_size	v_call	cdr3_length	cdr3_nt	cdr3_aa
NA	TRBJ2-5	few	TRBV12-3/TRBV12-4	14	TGTGCCAGCAGCATGGGACAATCTGCGGAGACCCAGTACTTC	CASSMGQSAETQYF
TRBD1	TRBJ1-2	few	TRBV4-2	18	TGTGCCAGCAGCCCCATCGAGTATCCGGGACAGAGCTACTATGGCTACACCTTC	CASSPIEYPGQSYYGYTF
NA	TRBJ2-3	NA	TRBV5-1	15	TGCGCCAGCAGCTTGGGGAATGTCCAGGCAGATACGCAGTATTTT	CASSLGNVQADTQYF
NA	TRBJ2-7	few	TRBV18	13	TGTGCCAGCTCACCATACCCGGCCTACGAGCAGTACTTC	CASSPYPAYEQYF
TRBD1	TRBJ2-7	many	TRBV7-6	15	TGTGCCAGCAGCGCCGGGACAGGCGGGACCTACGAGCAGTACTTC	CASSAGTGGTYEQYF
NA	TRBJ1-2	few	TRBV18	13	TGTGCCAGTACAGGGTCGGAGGACTATGGCTACACCTTC	CASTGSEDYGYTF
NA	TRBJ1-1	few	TRBV4-2	14	TGTGCCAGCAGCCTCCCGGGCCGGGGGACTGAAGCTTTCTTT	CASSLPGRGTEAFF
NA	TRBJ1-5	NA	TRBV15	15	TGTGCCACCAGCAGAGATCCCCGGGTTACTCAGCCCCAGCATTTT	CATSRDPRVTQPQHF
NA	TRBJ2-7	few	TRBV20-1	17	TGCAGTGCTAGAGCCAACCCGGGAACCAGGGTTGCCTACGAGCAGTACTTC	CSARANPGTRVAYEQYF
NA	TRBJ2-7	few	TRBV5-1	14	TGCGCCAGCAGCTCTAATTCGATCATGTACGAGCAGTACTTC	CASSSNSIMYEQYF
NA	TRBJ2-3	NA	TRBV12-3/TRBV12-4	16	TGTGCCAGCAGTTTATCTTCCGGGGCGGGCACAGATACGCAGTATTTT	CASSLSSGAGTDTQYF
NA	TRBJ1-1	NA	TRBV5-1	15	TGCGCCAGCAGCCCGGGGGACGTACTGAACACTGAAGCTTTCTTT	CASSPGDVLNTEAFF
NA	TRBJ2-5	NA	TRBV4-3	13	TGCGCCAGCAGCCAGAGACTGGGAGAGACCCAGTACTTC	CASSQRLGETQYF
NA	TRBJ2-2	NA	TRBV29-1	12	TGCAGCGTCCACTTGAACACCGGGGAGCTGTTTTTT	CSVHLNTGELFF
TRBD2	TRBJ2-7	NA	TRBV9	16	TGTGCCAGCAGCGTAAGCCTGCTAGCGGGAGTGGGAGAGCAGTACTTC	CASSVSLLAGVGEQYF
NA	TRBJ2-4	many	TRBV5-1	17	TGCGCCAGCAGCCCCGCCCCCAGGGCTTTCCCCCAAAACATTCAGTACTTC	CASSPAPRAFPQNIQYF
TRBD2	TRBJ2-2	few	TRBV7-2	15	TGTGCCAGCGGGCGGGCAGCGGGATTCACCGGGGAGCTGTTTTTT	CASGRAAGFTGELFF
NA	TRBJ2-7	NA	TRBV24-1	15	TGTGCCACCAGTGACACGAGGGACGGGAGCGACGAGCAGTACTTC	CATSDTRDGSDEQYF
NA	TRBJ2-2	NA	TRBV12-3/TRBV12-4	15	TGTGCCAGCAGTTTCTTTCCTGCCGCCACCGGGGAGCTGTTTTTT	CASSFFPAATGELFF
NA	TRBJ1-5	few	TRBV30	15	TGTGCCTGGAGCTCAGGGACGTTTAGCAATCAGCCCCAGCATTTT	CAWSSGTFSNQPQHF
NA	TRBJ1-2	NA	TRBV29-1	13	TGCAGCGTTGAGGGGGCTTATAACTATGGCTACACCTTC	CSVEGAYNYGYTF
NA	TRBJ2-5	many	TRBV7-9	12	TGTGCCAGCAGCTTAGCGTTGGAGACCCAGTACTTC	CASSLALETQYF
TRBD2	TRBJ2-3	NA	TRBV13	17	TGTGCCAGCAGCTCGTTGGAGCGGGGGGGCCGCCCAGATACGCAGTATTTT	CASSSLERGGRPDTQYF
NA	TRBJ2-2	NA	TRBV4-1	15	TGCGCCAGCAGCCAAACGTTGGTGAACACCGGGGAGCTGTTTTTT	CASSQTLVNTGELFF
NA	TRBJ1-1	NA	TRBV5-1	14	TGCGCCAGCTGTATTACAGGGAGTGACACTGAAGCTTTCTTT	CASCITGSDTEAFF
NA	TRBJ1-2	NA	TRBV12-3/TRBV12-4	13	TGTGCCAGCAGTTTTTCGGAGTACTATGGCTACACCTTC	CASSFSEYYGYTF